The 8 T cell receptor beta chains reported below all come from one sample, sequenced in a study of post-analysis software for immune sequencing data. Study-wide points: Five or six TRBV segments, TRBV5-6, TRBV5-1 and TRBV20-1 among them, were found more frequent in patients than controls.

Unique molecular identifiers were present in the TCR beta cDNA libraries. TCRdb re-derived calls from the PCR reads in MiXCR, one entry per CDR3 protein. The sample lists roughly 620,000 distinct CDR3 sequences, roughly two fifths occurring once. The antigens these receptors bind are not known. Sequenced input: blood. These receptors all stem from a girl aged 5 to 17 with multiple sclerosis.

The rearrangement links TRBV4-1 to TRBJ2-3; D is undetermined. CDR1 is MGHRA and CDR2 is YSYEKL in the germline V gene. The CDR3 contains 13 residues. V was pared by 2 bases and J by 4 bases, with 7 bases between. CDR3 in DNA: TGCGCCAGCAGCCAAAGCCAAGCAGATACGCAGTATTTT. Protein product: CASSQSQADTQYF.

A few counts support this clonotype. The chain carries TRBV20-1 and TRBJ1-6; D is uncertain. Germline V gene data show CDR1 as DFQATT and CDR2 as SNEGSKA (reference sequence). The CDR3 totals 15 residues. The V gene lost 3 bases and the J gene lost 0 bases, with 9 bases spanning the gap. CDR3 coding DNA: TGCAGTGCTAGCGTACCGACCTCCTATAATTCACCCCTCCACTTT. This translates into CSASVPTSYNSPLHF.

The chain combines TRBV6-6 with TRBJ1-5, with D possibly TRBD1 on 5 matching bases. Per the germline V gene, CDR1 is MNHNY and CDR2 is SVGAGI (reference sequence). The CDR3 length is 15 residues. CDR3 sequence: CVGRRTGDSNQPQHF. CDR3 DNA sequence: TGTGTCGGCAGGAGAACAGGAGATAGCAATCAGCCCCAGCATTTT.

J is TRBJ2-3 and V is TRBV6-5; 9 bases are a match to TRBD1. V was clipped by 0 bases and J by 4 bases; unmatched bases: 5. The CDR3 has 16 residues. The germline V gene encodes CDR1 MNHEY and CDR2 SVGAGI. The CDR3 is CASSYSRTGVADTQYF. CDR3 nucleotide sequence: TGTGCCAGCAGTTACTCCCGGACAGGGGTGGCAGATACGCAGTATTTT.

The chain recombines TRBV12-3 or TRBV12-4 with TRBJ1-1, with TRBD1 identical over 8 bases. J lost 4 bases, V lost 4 bases, and 2 bases had no gene match. The CDR3 consists of 13 residues. The CDR3 sequence: CASSYTGGTEAFF. CDR3 nucleotides: TGTGCCAGCAGTTATACAGGGGGCACTGAAGCTTTCTTT.

This clonotype was seen a few times. The chain is built from TRBV6-1 and TRBJ2-7; the D gene is possibly TRBD1 (6 bases). Deletions cut 5 bases from V and 0 bases from J, with 14 bases between. Germline V gives CDR1 MNHNS, CDR2 SASEGT. This CDR3 region has 15 residues. CDR3 region: CASSFTGTPSYEQYF. The CDR3, as DNA: TGTGCCAGCAGTTTTACAGGGACCCCCTCCTACGAGCAGTACTTC.

A few counts support this clonotype. CDR3 region: CASSRGHLPWDEQFF. The CDR3 bases are TGTGCCAGCAGCCGAGGACATCTCCCCTGGGATGAGCAGTTCTTC. V usage is TRBV7-3 and J usage is TRBJ2-1; TRBD1 is a possible D gene (5 bases). The germline V gene encodes CDR1 SGHTA and CDR2 FQGTGA. This CDR3 is built from 15 residues. V was shortened by 5 bases and J by 8 bases, with 19 bases between the two germline ends.

The chain is built from TRBV29-1 and TRBJ2-5, with no clear D. The DNA end is a closer match to TRBJ2-7, so the J assignment may be wrong. The CDR3 runs to 11 residues. Germline CDR1 SQVTM, CDR2 ANQGSEA. The CDR3 DNA reads TGCAGCGGGGTTGGTGGCTACGAGCAGTACTTC. Translated, it gives CSGVGGYEQYF.